The present T cell receptor (beta chain) was sequenced within a study of cytotoxic CD8 clonotypes in ibrutinib-treated CLL. In the study overall: After treatment lasting a median roughly 13 months, range 6 to 36, response samples were collected. Points from the study as a whole: Clonality was elevated at ibrutinib response and had returned toward baseline at progression. Patients showed higher baseline clonality than age-matched healthy donors, and it tracked circulating CD8+ T-cell counts. Sampling of sustained-remission and progressing patients occurred at differing times.

A word on this clone: What it binds is unknown.

Profiling relied on immunoSEQ multiplex PCR, and the TCRdb table lists in-frame clones only, not all of them. The data show 160,000 or so clones, with 81% seen just once and about 2.1% held by the top ten. Germline CDR1 is SGHTA and CDR2 is FQGTGA. With 5 bases clipped from V and 3 bases from J, the junction kept 15 bases outside the gene matches. The CDR3 runs 17 residues. The material sequenced was PBMCs, taken after 12 months of ibrutinib treatment. This TCR was sampled from a human donor with chronic lymphocytic leukemia. This chain joins TRBV7-3 and TRBJ2-7; TRBD2 matches at 8 bases. CDR3 DNA: TGTGCCAGCAGCCCCCAAGTGGCTAGCGGGCCCCACTACGAGCAGTACTTC. Encoded protein: CASSPQVASGPHYEQYF. The full variable domain, rest sourced from reference TRBV7-3 and TRBJ2-7, is GAGVSQTPSNKVTEKGKYVELRCDPISGHTALYWYRQSLGQGPEFLIYFQGTGAADDSGLPNDRFFAVRPEGSVSTLKIQRTERGDSAVYLCASSPQVASGPHYEQYFGPGTRLTVT.